These 5 T cell receptor beta chains share one sample of origin, sequenced in a study of glioma-infiltrating T cells after dendritic cell vaccination. The method was immunoSEQ multiplex PCR; TCRdb's version includes in-frame clones alone and lacks a portion of them. Here the sample spans 75,000 to 100,000 clones, about four fifths being singletons. Sequenced material: blood, taken before dendritic cell vaccination. Every receptor here comes from a human donor with glioblastoma.

This chain uses TRBV19 with TRBJ2-1; D is perhaps TRBD2 (5 bases). Germline V gives CDR1 LNHDA, CDR2 SQIVND (reference sequence). The CDR3 covers 11 residues. The ends were cut back, 6 bases at V and 9 bases at J, with 9 bases in the middle. The CDR3 protein is CASSRRGEQFF. For the CDR3, the DNA is TGTGCCAGTAGCCGCCGGGGTGAGCAGTTCTTC.

This clone was seen only a few times. J is TRBJ1-2 and V is TRBV5-1, with D uncertain. CDR1 is SGHRS and CDR2 is YFSETQ in the germline V gene. The CDR3 length is 13 residues. Trimming stripped 0 bases from V and 5 bases from J, with 8 bases between. CDR3 protein: CASSLGAVYGYTF. CDR3 sequence (DNA): TGCGCCAGCAGCTTGGGGGCAGTGTATGGCTACACCTTC.

J is TRBJ1-1 and V is TRBV19; 10 bases fit TRBD1. This CDR3 region has 15 residues. The V gene end was trimmed by 9 bases and the J gene end by 9 bases; junction bases not matched to a gene: 16. Per the germline V gene, CDR1 is LNHDA and CDR2 is SQIVND (reference sequence). CDR3 in amino acids: CASREWDRGVVKAFF. The CDR3 coding sequence is TGTGCCAGCCGGGAGTGGGACAGGGGAGTAGTTAAAGCTTTCTTT.

This chain's CDR3 is CASSRDTGELFF. Written as DNA, the CDR3 is TGTGCCAGCAGCCGGGACACCGGGGAGCTGTTTTTT. This chain connects TRBV7-9 to TRBJ2-2, with unresolved D. The CDR3 spans 12 residues. Germline V lookup: CDR1 SEHNR, CDR2 FQNEAQ (reference sequence). V lost 5 bases, J lost 3 bases, and 4 bases lay in between.

This chain joins TRBV9 and TRBJ2-3, with 11 bases aligning to TRBD2. The ends lost 0 bases at V and 4 bases at J; junction bases unmatched: 4. The germline CDR1 and CDR2 sequences are SGDLS and YYNGEE. The CDR3 loop spans 16 amino acids. The CDR3, as DNA: TGTGCCAGCAGCGTAGAACTAGCGGGGGCCGCAGATACGCAGTATTTT. Protein sequence: CASSVELAGAADTQYF.